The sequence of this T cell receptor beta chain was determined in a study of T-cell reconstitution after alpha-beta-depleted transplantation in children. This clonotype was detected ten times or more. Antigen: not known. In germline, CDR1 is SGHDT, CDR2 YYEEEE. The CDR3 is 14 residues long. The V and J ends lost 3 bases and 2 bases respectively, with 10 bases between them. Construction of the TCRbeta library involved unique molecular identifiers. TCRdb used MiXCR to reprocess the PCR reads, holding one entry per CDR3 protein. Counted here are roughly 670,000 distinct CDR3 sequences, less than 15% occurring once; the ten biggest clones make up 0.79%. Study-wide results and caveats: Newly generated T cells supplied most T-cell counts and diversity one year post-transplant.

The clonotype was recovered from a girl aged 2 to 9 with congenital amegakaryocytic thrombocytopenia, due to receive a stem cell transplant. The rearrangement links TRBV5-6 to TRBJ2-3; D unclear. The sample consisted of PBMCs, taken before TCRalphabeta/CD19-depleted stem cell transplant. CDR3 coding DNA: TGTGCCAGCAGCTCGCCCGATGTCACAGATACGCAGTATTTT. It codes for CASSSPDVTDTQYF. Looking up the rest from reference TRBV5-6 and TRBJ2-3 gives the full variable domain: DAGVTQSPTHLIKTRGQQVTLRCSPKSGHDTVSWYQQALGQGPQFIFQYYEEEERQRGNFPDRFSGHQFPNYSSELNVNALLLGDSALYLCASSSPDVTDTQYFGPGTRLTVL.